This TCR beta chain originates from a study of cytomegalovirus exposure and HLA in healthy donors. The study's findings and limits: The productive fraction for most TCR beta V segments was about 87% or about 30% in an earlier analysis. Rare TCR sequences predominated, though certain public TCRs were found in many donors.

Researchers ran the PCR with 60 Vbeta and 13 Jbeta primers. Only in-frame clones appear in the TCRdb table, and some are missing; sequencing was by immunoSEQ multiplex PCR. The profile shows just over 150,000 clones, around 74% of them singletons. The germline CDR1 and CDR2 sequences are SGHRS and YFSETQ. V lost 3 bases, J lost 7 bases, and 9 bases stayed unmatched. This CDR3 has 15 residues. As regards this clone: Its matching antigen is unknown.

Sequencing was performed on PBMCs. This receptor was taken from a woman aged 25-40 years in good health and CMV-seronegative. The chain employs TRBV5-1 and TRBJ1-2; 10 nucleotides align to TRBD1. The CDR3 DNA reads as TGCGCCAGCAGCTCCTCGGGACAGGGGCGCGGTGGCTACACCTTC. It codes for CASSSSGQGRGGYTF. The variable domain in full, with the rest retrieved from reference TRBV5-1 and TRBJ1-2, is KAGVTQTPRYLIKTRGQQVTLSCSPISGHRSVSWYQQTPGQGLQFLFEYFSETQRNKGNFPGRFSGRQFSNSRSEMNVSTLELGDSALYLCASSSSGQGRGGYTFGSGTRLTVV.